This TCR beta chain was identified in a study of blood T cell repertoires in COVID-19. Study-wide background: COVID-19 samples, acute and convalescent, were from the United States, Italy and Spain. From T cells, B-cell-depleted T cells, or PBMCs came the material, which was cDNA or gDNA.

Study processing details: Cell counts per sample came from amplifying reference gene primers. Using immunoSEQ multiplex PCR, the repertoire was profiled, and TCRdb retains in-frame clones only, with some absent. Clonal size and the V and J genes are those of that table, whereas D and trimming came from the DNA. This table holds 150,000 to 200,000 clones, around 82% found once. Per the germline V gene, CDR1 is KGHSH and CDR2 is LQKENI. J gave up 4 bases and V 7 bases, and 8 bases lay outside the gene matches. The CDR3 has 15 amino acids. This TCR was recovered from a man younger than 35 with active or convalescent COVID-19. The sequencing sample was made of peripheral blood. The chain joins TRBV18 to TRBJ2-2; TRBD2 matches at 8 bases. The CDR3 here is CASYRGGSATGELFF. CDR3 nucleotide sequence: TGTGCCAGCTACCGCGGGGGGTCTGCCACCGGGGAGCTGTTTTTT. The whole variable domain, filled in from reference TRBV18 and TRBJ2-2, reads NAGVMQNPRHLVRRRGQEARLRCSPMKGHSHVYWYRQLPEEGLKFMVYLQKENIIDESGMPKERFSAEFPKEGPSILRIQQVVRGDSAAYFCASYRGGSATGELFFGEGSRLTVL.